Listed below are T cell receptor beta chains from one sample, sequenced in a study of patients and donors after allogeneic stem cell transplantation. Using its own MiXCR run on the RT-PCR reads, TCRdb lists one record per CDR3 protein. The sample records about 210,000 distinct CDR3 sequences, around 41% being singletons. Sequencing was performed on blood, either unsorted or a sorted T cell fraction (not recorded which). Every receptor here comes from a human donor who was either an allogeneic HSCT recipient or a stem cell or donor lymphocyte infusion donor (not recorded which). It is not recorded whose cells these are; they may come from a transplant donor. CDR3s include the opening cysteine and the closing phenylalanine or tryptophan. Fields, in order: D gene, J gene, clone size, V gene, CDR3 DNA, CDR3 protein. D genes are given only for firm matches. Rows give clone size only sometimes, using once, few, many, or a class for an expanded clone.

D gene: .; J gene: TRBJ1-1; clone size: .; V gene: TRBV5-1; CDR3 DNA: TGCGCCAGCAGCTCGGAAGTGAACACTGAAGCTTTCTTT; CDR3 protein: CASSSEVNTEAFF
D gene: .; J gene: TRBJ1-3; clone size: .; V gene: TRBV18; CDR3 DNA: TGTGCCAGCACCACGTTCACGTCCGGAAACACCATATATTTT; CDR3 protein: CASTTFTSGNTIYF
D gene: .; J gene: TRBJ1-2; clone size: few; V gene: TRBV3-1; CDR3 DNA: TGTGCCAGCAGCCTCTACCGGACTGACAACTATGGCTACACCTTC; CDR3 protein: CASSLYRTDNYGYTF
D gene: .; J gene: TRBJ1-1; clone size: few; V gene: TRBV29-1; CDR3 DNA: TGCAGCGTTGGGTTAGACAGCAAAGCTTTCTTT; CDR3 protein: CSVGLDSKAFF
D gene: TRBD1; J gene: TRBJ1-1; clone size: few; V gene: TRBV6-6; CDR3 DNA: TGTGCCAGCAGTTCCCGACAGGGCCAGAACACTGAAGCTTTCTTT; CDR3 protein: CASSSRQGQNTEAFF
D gene: .; J gene: TRBJ1-5; clone size: few; V gene: TRBV24-1; CDR3 DNA: TGTGCCACCACCGGCTCTCCGGGGCCCCAGCATTTT; CDR3 protein: CATTGSPGPQHF
D gene: TRBD1; J gene: TRBJ1-2; clone size: .; V gene: TRBV4-1; CDR3 DNA: TGCGCCAGCAGCCAAGGGGACAGGGGTAACTATGGCTACACCTTC; CDR3 protein: CASSQGDRGNYGYTF
D gene: .; J gene: TRBJ2-3; clone size: .; V gene: TRBV19; CDR3 DNA: TGTGCCAGTTCTCGGGGACTGAGAGCAGATACGCAGTATTTT; CDR3 protein: CASSRGLRADTQYF
D gene: .; J gene: TRBJ2-1; clone size: few; V gene: TRBV9; CDR3 DNA: TGTGCCAGCAGCGTAGACATGGGCTACAATGAGCAGTTCTTC; CDR3 protein: CASSVDMGYNEQFF
D gene: TRBD1; J gene: TRBJ1-5; clone size: once; V gene: TRBV5-1; CDR3 DNA: TGCGCCAGCAGCTTGAGGCCCACTACCGGACAGGCGGGCAATCAGCCCCAGCATTTT; CDR3 protein: CASSLRPTTGQAGNQPQHF
D gene: .; J gene: TRBJ1-2; clone size: .; V gene: TRBV5-1; CDR3 DNA: TGCGCCAGCAGCTTGGAGGCGTCTTGGACACAGTATGGCTACACCTTC; CDR3 protein: CASSLEASWTQYGYTF
D gene: .; J gene: TRBJ1-1; clone size: .; V gene: TRBV9; CDR3 DNA: TGTGCCAGCGGGACCCTCACTGAAGCTTTCTTT; CDR3 protein: CASGTLTEAFF
D gene: .; J gene: TRBJ1-1; clone size: few; V gene: TRBV5-1; CDR3 DNA: TGCGCCAGCAGCTTGGCTCCGGGTAAAGGCACTGAAGCTTTCTTT; CDR3 protein: CASSLAPGKGTEAFF
D gene: .; J gene: TRBJ2-3; clone size: .; V gene: TRBV9; CDR3 DNA: TGTGCCAGCAGCGATTGGGGCGGGGGCACAGATACGCAGTATTTT; CDR3 protein: CASSDWGGGTDTQYF
D gene: .; J gene: TRBJ2-5; clone size: .; V gene: TRBV29-1; CDR3 DNA: TGCAGCGTTTTGGCACAGTACCAAGAGACCCAGTACTTC; CDR3 protein: CSVLAQYQETQYF